These T cell receptor beta chains were read from a single sample in a study of TIL therapy for anti-PD-1-resistant metastatic lung cancer. The protocol was immunoSEQ multiplex PCR, while the TCRdb copy is restricted to in-frame clones and leaves out a portion. The sample includes some 32,000 clones, around three quarters of them seen just once. The sequences come from blood, collected at baseline. These receptors originate from a woman aged 25-85 years with non-small cell lung cancer. Each CDR3 is given with its conserved first and last residue.

cdr3_aa j_call v_call
CASSPSSPYGYTF TRBJ1-2 TRBV18
CASSWDSGGYEQYF TRBJ2-7 TRBV5-4
CASSISASGKGEQYF TRBJ2-7 TRBV19
CSVETGTGPTEAFF TRBJ1-1 TRBV29-1
CASSQEGQFNEKLFF TRBJ1-4 TRBV4-2
CASSFRDSGDEQFF TRBJ2-1 TRBV5-4
CASRMIGRRIMRQFF TRBJ2-1 TRBV6-1
CASSPPLQGQGGYTF TRBJ1-2 TRBV18
CASSPARHGELFF TRBJ2-2 TRBV7-2
CASSQEIDRVYEQYF TRBJ2-7 TRBV4-1
CASSQDSYNEQFF TRBJ2-1 TRBV4-1
CASSVGLLGITDTQYF TRBJ2-3 TRBV7-8
CASSINHQGNEKLFF TRBJ1-4 TRBV19
CASSYVSGTSGPTDTQYF TRBJ2-3 TRBV7-2
CASSVGKGSYTGELFF TRBJ2-2 TRBV11-2
CASSEGVATPVF TRBJ2-1 TRBV6-1
CASSVWENTEAFF TRBJ1-1 TRBV2
CAPYGWDYEQYF TRBJ2-7 TRBV30
CAIGGSGRGNTGELFF TRBJ2-2 TRBV10-3
CASSIGTAGYTF TRBJ1-2 TRBV19
CATGVRDEQFF TRBJ2-1 TRBV15
CASRIAGPNTGELFF TRBJ2-2 TRBV19
CASGPGTSGRAKQFF TRBJ2-1 TRBV10-1
CASSGGQGWQPQHF TRBJ1-5 TRBV2
CASSWKQQVAGANVLTF TRBJ2-6 TRBV5-1
CASRQQDRANIQYF TRBJ2-4 TRBV27
CASSLLRGVSPYGYTF TRBJ1-2 TRBV11-2
CASSYSTLTVNTEAFF TRBJ1-1 TRBV6-5
CASSESGWYGYTF TRBJ1-2 TRBV6-1
CASSAGENYGYTF TRBJ1-2 TRBV19
CAGSFSGISTDTQYF TRBJ2-3 TRBV30
CASSEKGGGTEAFF TRBJ1-1 TRBV10-2
CASSAGTSGRADTQYF TRBJ2-3 TRBV10-2
CASRTDQPQHF TRBJ1-5 TRBV2
CASREGGLNTEAFF TRBJ1-1 TRBV5-4
CASSIPDRPLYGYTF TRBJ1-2 TRBV19
CASSKAGTSGSSNEQYF TRBJ2-7 TRBV21-1
CASSQDGTLGRTGELFF TRBJ2-2 TRBV14
CASSPPGRSNYGYTF TRBJ1-2 TRBV25-1
CASSFRSGRVLEVIF TRBJ2-1 TRBV11-2
CASSLLMSSYNEQFF TRBJ2-1 TRBV5-8
CASSSDGIGNTIYF TRBJ1-3 TRBV28
CASSDNTGNTEAFF TRBJ1-1 TRBV10-1
CATSRDPGGNYEQYF TRBJ2-7 TRBV15
CASSLGDYGYTF TRBJ1-2 TRBV7-9
CASSIVLGFTEAFF TRBJ1-1 TRBV19
CASTRTGVNTEAFF TRBJ1-1 TRBV7-9
CASRQIAEAFF TRBJ1-1 TRBV6-6
CASSDLWRDGETQYF TRBJ2-5 TRBV18
CASSFGSQETQYF TRBJ2-5 TRBV5-4
CASSLDRHNEQFF TRBJ2-1 TRBV5-4
CASSLGGGRDTQYF TRBJ2-3 TRBV11-2
CASTFSGSYEQYF TRBJ2-7 TRBV7-9